One and the same sample provided the 10 T cell receptor beta chains below, sequenced in a study of blood T cell repertoires in COVID-19. Generated by immunoSEQ multiplex PCR, the TCRdb table keeps only in-frame clones and is missing some. The table lists 100,000 to 150,000 clones, roughly 86% of them singletons, with more than 9.5% in the top ten. The material sequenced was peripheral blood. Every receptor here comes from a woman in her sixties or seventies with COVID-19, enrolled during active disease.

The chain combines TRBV5-1 with TRBJ1-4; maybe TRBD1 (6 bases). The CDR3 runs 15 residues. V was trimmed by 3 bases and J by 10 bases, leaving 19 bases between them. Germline CDR1 and CDR2: SGHRS and YFSETQ. The CDR3 bases are TGCGCCAGCAGCTCACAGGGACCGGAAAAGGGAAAACTGTTTTTT. It specifies CASSSQGPEKGKLFF.

The V call is TRBV6-6, the J call TRBJ1-4; TRBD1 agrees at 7 bases. Trimming removed 5 bases from V and 0 bases from J; junction bases left unmatched: 12. The germline V gene has CDR1 MNHNY and CDR2 SVGAGI (reference sequence). This CDR3 spans 18 amino acids. The CDR3 region is CASSPGQEYLATNEKLFF. CDR3 DNA: TGTGCCAGCAGTCCCGGACAGGAGTACCTTGCAACTAATGAAAAACTGTTTTTT.

DNA for the CDR3: TGTGCCAGCAGTTACCCAGTGGACCAAGAGACCCAGTACTTC. Protein sequence: CASSYPVDQETQYF. This rearrangement joins TRBV21-1 to TRBJ2-5; the D call of TRBD1 is as the table states it, not checked on the DNA. TRBV21-1 is a recognized pseudogene. The CDR3 has 14 residues.

V gene TRBV19 combines with J gene TRBJ1-2; 8 bases line up with TRBD1. This CDR3 region has 13 residues. Germline V gene lookup returns CDR1 LNHDA and CDR2 SQIVND (reference sequence). V lost 1 base and J lost 6; bases outside the gene matches: 1. The DNA for the CDR3 is TGTGCCAGTAGTATAGGGACAGGGAATGGCTACACCTTC. Encoded protein: CASSIGTGNGYTF.

This clone has a single count. This chain uses TRBV28 with TRBJ1-5; no definite D call. Germline V CDR1 and CDR2: MDHEN, SYDVKM. V lost 8 bases, J lost 4 bases, and 9 bases lay in between. The CDR3 is made up of 12 amino acids. The DNA of the CDR3 is TGTGCCAGCGTCAGGTGGAATCAGCCCCAGCATTTT. It yields the protein CASVRWNQPQHF.

The rearrangement joins TRBV6-5 to TRBJ1-1, with no clear D. The CDR3 runs 14 residues. The germline gives CDR1 MNHEY, CDR2 SVGAGI. The ends were cut back, 6 bases at V and 0 bases at J, with 11 bases in the middle. This CDR3 is CASSLERLNTEAFF. In nucleotides, the CDR3 is TGTGCCAGCAGCCTCGAGAGGTTGAACACTGAAGCTTTCTTT.

The chain carries TRBV18 and TRBJ2-7; 10 bases map to TRBD1. V shed 8 bases, J shed 3 bases, and the junction held 4 bases outside the gene matches. CDR3 length: 13 amino acids. CDR1 KGHSH and CDR2 LQKENI come from the germline V gene. CDR3 sequence reads: CASKTGGGYEQYF. CDR3 sequence (DNA): TGTGCCAGCAAGACAGGGGGCGGCTACGAGCAGTACTTC.

The gene calls are TRBV7-6 and TRBJ1-1, with D unresolved. This CDR3 is 15 amino acids long. V lost 8 bases and J lost 0, with 16 bases in between. Germline V gene lookup returns CDR1 SGHVS and CDR2 FNYEAQ. CDR3 coding DNA: TGTGCCAGCGGAGTACTTGTACCAATGAACACTGAAGCTTTCTTT. Translated: CASGVLVPMNTEAFF.

This sequence joins TRBV6-5 and TRBJ2-7, with a tentative D call TRBD1 (5 bases). The CDR3 consists of 14 residues. Germline V CDR1 and CDR2: MNHEY, SVGAGI. V lost 6 bases, J lost 6 bases, and 18 bases lay in between. CDR3 sequence: CASRPGLLKGEQYF. CDR3 coding DNA: TGTGCCAGCAGACCAGGGTTGTTGAAGGGCGAGCAGTACTTC.

The CDR3 loop reads CASSTRFALVGGEQYF. The CDR3 DNA follows: TGCGCCAGCAGCACGCGATTCGCCTTGGTTGGAGGGGAGCAGTACTTC. The chain carries TRBV4-1 and TRBJ2-7, with a weak D call TRBD2 (6 bases). This CDR3 comprises 16 residues. V was cut by 5 bases and J by 7 bases, with 24 bases left in between. CDR1 is MGHRA and CDR2 is YSYEKL in the germline V gene.